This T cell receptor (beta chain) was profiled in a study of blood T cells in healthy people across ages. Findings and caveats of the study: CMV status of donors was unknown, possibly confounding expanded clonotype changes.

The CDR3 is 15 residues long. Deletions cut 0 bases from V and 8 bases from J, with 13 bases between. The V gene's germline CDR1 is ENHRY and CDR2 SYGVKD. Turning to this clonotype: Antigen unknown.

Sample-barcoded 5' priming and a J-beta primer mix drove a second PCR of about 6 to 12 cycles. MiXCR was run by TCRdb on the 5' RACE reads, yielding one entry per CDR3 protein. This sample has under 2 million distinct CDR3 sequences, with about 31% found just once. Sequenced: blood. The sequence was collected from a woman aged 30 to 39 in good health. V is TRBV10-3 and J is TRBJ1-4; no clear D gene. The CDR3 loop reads CAISESGGGLEKLFF. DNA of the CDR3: TGTGCCATCAGTGAGTCAGGCGGTGGGCTCGAAAAACTGTTTTTT.